Shown below are 20 T cell receptor beta chains from a single sample sequenced in a study of blood T cell repertoires in COVID-19. Libraries were prepared by immunoSEQ multiplex PCR; TCRdb keeps only in-frame clonotypes and omits some of them. The repertoire has about 240,000 clones, 70% to 90% of them found once; the top ten carry roughly 3.3%. Sequencing input: PBMCs or T cells enriched from blood (not recorded which). Source of these receptors: a woman between 40 and 55 years old with acute COVID-19.

This chain uses TRBV5-5 with TRBJ2-3, with TRBD1 as a possible D gene (6 bases). This CDR3 spans 15 amino acids. V was shortened by 3 bases and J by 2 bases, with 13 bases between the two germline ends. CDR1 is SGHKS and CDR2 is YYEKEE in the germline V gene (reference sequence). The CDR3 spells CASSSRDTATDTQYF. In DNA form, the CDR3 reads TGTGCCAGCAGCTCCCGGGACACCGCCACAGATACGCAGTATTTT.

This clone showed up just once. The V call is TRBV7-2, the J call TRBJ2-1, with D possibly being TRBD2 (6 bases). The CDR3 is 16 residues long. V gave up 5 bases and J gave up 3 bases, with 17 bases separating them. The germline CDR1 and CDR2 sequences are SGHTA and FQGNSA. The CDR3 region is CASSTGGAPNYNEQFF. In DNA form, the CDR3 reads TGTGCCAGCAGCACTGGAGGGGCGCCCAACTACAATGAGCAGTTCTTC. Full variable domain (remainder filled in from reference TRBV7-2 and TRBJ2-1): GAGVSQSPSNKVTEKGKDVELRCDPISGHTALYWYRQSLGQGLEFLIYFQGNSAPDKSGLPSDRFSAERTGGSVSTLTIQRTQQEDSAVYLCASSTGGAPNYNEQFFGPGTRLTVL.

V is TRBV19 and J is TRBJ1-3; D might be TRBD1 (5 bases). The CDR3 is 15 amino acids. Germline lookup yields CDR1 LNHDA and CDR2 SQIVND (reference sequence). The V and J ends lost 3 bases and 0 bases respectively, with 9 bases between them. The CDR3 nucleotides are TGTGCCAGTAGTATTACAGGCGACTCTGGAAACACCATATATTTT. Amino acids: CASSITGDSGNTIYF.

The chain is built from TRBV27 and TRBJ2-1, with TRBD2 identical over 9 bases. CDR1 and CDR2 (germline): MNHEY, SMNVEV (reference sequence). The CDR3 loop spans 15 amino acids. The V segment lost 7 bases and the J segment 1 base; nucleotides outside the gene matches: 5. The CDR3 reads CASTSGIGSYNEQFF. CDR3 nucleotides: TGTGCCAGCACTAGCGGGATTGGGTCCTACAATGAGCAGTTCTTC.

The chain links TRBV11-2 to TRBJ2-3; D is unclear. The CDR3 consists of 14 residues. V lost 1 base and J 2 bases, leaving 7 bases between the germline ends. Germline V CDR1 and CDR2: SGHAT, FQNNGV. The CDR3 nucleotides are TGTGCCAGCAGCTTAGCTCTAGTCACAGATACGCAGTATTTT. It is translated as CASSLALVTDTQYF.

The chain is built from TRBV5-1 and TRBJ2-7, with TRBD2 matching 7 bases. V shed 6 bases, J shed 5 bases, and the junction held 8 bases outside the gene matches. Germline V CDR1 and CDR2: SGHRS, YFSETQ. The CDR3 sequence is 13 residues long. CDR3 in amino acids: CASMAGAEDEQYF. Written as DNA, the CDR3 is TGCGCCAGCATGGCGGGAGCGGAAGACGAGCAGTACTTC. The whole variable domain, remainder taken from reference TRBV5-1 and TRBJ2-7, is KAGVTQTPRYLIKTRGQQVTLSCSPISGHRSVSWYQQTPGQGLQFLFEYFSETQRNKGNFPGRFSGRQFSNSRSEMNVSTLELGDSALYLCASMAGAEDEQYFGPGTRLTVT.

V and J are TRBV5-1 and TRBJ2-3; 15 positions agree with TRBD2. The CDR3 contains 18 residues. V lost 4 bases to trimming and J lost 4 bases; unmatched junction nucleotides: 10. The germline V gene has CDR1 SGHRS and CDR2 YFSETQ. CDR3 loop: CASSEGLAGGRGSDTQYF. DNA of the CDR3: TGCGCCAGCAGCGAGGGACTAGCGGGAGGCCGGGGTTCAGATACGCAGTATTTT.

This chain uses TRBV29-1 with TRBJ1-4, with 7 nucleotides matching TRBD1. CDR3 length equals 12 residues. Germline loops: CDR1 SQVTM, CDR2 ANQGSEA. Losses at the gene ends were 7 bases for V and 6 bases for J; bases not matched to a gene: 5. CDR3 region: CSATGLDEKLFF. CDR3 nucleotide sequence: TGCAGCGCGACAGGGTTGGATGAAAAACTGTTTTTT.

The chain carries TRBV6-2 or TRBV6-3 and TRBJ2-1; 14 nucleotides match TRBD2. Germline V gives CDR1 MNHEY, CDR2 SVGEGT. Germline trimming cut 5 bases from V and 10 bases from J; bases unmatched to any gene: 7. This CDR3 spans 15 amino acids. The CDR3 DNA follows: TGTGCCAGCAGTCCGGGACTAGCGGGAGTCACGGAGCAGTTCTTC. This codes for CASSPGLAGVTEQFF.

The chain couples TRBV5-1 to TRBJ2-2; D call uncertain. The V gene's germline CDR1 is SGHRS and CDR2 YFSETQ. V gave up 4 bases and J gave up 3 bases, with 7 bases separating them. The length of the CDR3 is 13 residues. The CDR3 nucleotides read TGCGCCAGCAGCCCTACTGACACCGGGGAGCTGTTTTTT. Amino acid sequence: CASSPTDTGELFF.

The chain combines TRBV5-1 with TRBJ2-7; possibly TRBD2 for D (6 bases). The CDR3 consists of 13 residues. V lost 2 bases to trimming and J lost 5 bases, with 11 bases between them. Germline CDR1 is SGHRS and CDR2 is YFSETQ. In nucleotides, the CDR3 is TGCGCCAGCAGCTTACCGGGAGTCGACGAGCAGTACTTC. Translation: CASSLPGVDEQYF. Complete variable domain (other parts from reference TRBV5-1 and TRBJ2-7): KAGVTQTPRYLIKTRGQQVTLSCSPISGHRSVSWYQQTPGQGLQFLFEYFSETQRNKGNFPGRFSGRQFSNSRSEMNVSTLELGDSALYLCASSLPGVDEQYFGPGTRLTVT.

The chain employs TRBV7-9 and TRBJ1-3; 7 nucleotides agree with TRBD1. Germline trimming cut 5 bases from V and 0 bases from J; bases unmatched to any gene: 4. The V gene's germline CDR1 is SEHNR and CDR2 FQNEAQ (reference sequence). This CDR3 spans 15 amino acids. The CDR3 sequence is CASSVDRASGNTIYF. The CDR3 DNA is TGTGCCAGCAGCGTAGACAGGGCCTCTGGAAACACCATATATTTT.

The chain links TRBV4-2 to TRBJ2-5; 8 bases are a match to TRBD2. The CDR3 extends over 14 amino acids. Germline CDR1 is LGHNA and CDR2 is YNFKEQ. Trimming cost V 2 bases and J 3 bases; bases outside gene matches: 2. The CDR3 nucleotides read TGTGCCAGCAGCCAAAGAGCGGGAGAAGAGACCCAGTACTTC. Translated, it gives CASSQRAGEETQYF.

This rearrangement joins TRBV6-1 to TRBJ2-7; 9 bases map to TRBD1. The germline CDR1 and CDR2 sequences are MNHNS and SASEGT. This CDR3 has 17 residues. With 4 bases clipped from V and 3 bases from J, the junction kept 13 bases outside the gene matches. The CDR3 coding sequence is TGTGCCAGCAGTGCCTGGGGGGACAGGGAACTTCTCTACGAGCAGTACTTC. This translates into CASSAWGDRELLYEQYF.

This clone was detected once. The chain carries TRBV6-5 and TRBJ1-6, with D possibly matching TRBD1 (5 bases). The CDR3 contains 16 residues. Germline V gene lookup returns CDR1 MNHEY and CDR2 SVGAGI. Trimming took 4 bases from V and 5 from J, leaving 15 bases between them. CDR3 bases: TGTGCCAGCAGTTCCTTGACCCAGGGCGATAATTCACCCCTCCACTTT. Protein sequence: CASSSLTQGDNSPLHF.

The chain combines TRBV24-1 with TRBJ2-1, with 9 bases that match TRBD2. This CDR3 comprises 16 residues. CDR1 and CDR2 (germline): KGHDR, SFDVKD. Trimming cost V 3 bases and J 8 bases; bases outside gene matches: 10. CDR3 amino acids: CATSDLGGGRADEQFF. In DNA, the CDR3 is TGTGCCACCAGTGATCTGGGGGGCGGGAGGGCGGATGAGCAGTTCTTC.

The gene calls are TRBV7-9 and TRBJ1-3, with TRBD1 matching over 7 bases. CDR3 length: 19 residues. CDR1 SEHNR and CDR2 FQNEAQ come from the germline V gene (reference sequence). Unmatched junction bases numbered 15, after V lost 3 bases and J lost 1 base. The CDR3 loop is CASSLGTGQGVSSGNTIYF. Written as DNA, the CDR3 is TGTGCCAGCAGCTTGGGGACGGGGCAGGGGGTATCTTCTGGAAACACCATATATTTT.

The rearrangement uses TRBV28 and TRBJ1-2; D is uncertain. Trimming stripped 1 base from V and 7 bases from J, with 19 bases between. The CDR3 covers 16 residues. CDR1 and CDR2 from the germline V gene are MDHEN and SYDVKM. The CDR3 bases are TGTGCCAGCAGTTTATTAAACCTGGAGGCGCTAGGTGGCTACACCTTC. Its translation: CASSLLNLEALGGYTF.

This clone was observed a single time. The chain joins TRBV19 to TRBJ2-3, with D possibly being TRBD2 (6 bases). Germline V lookup: CDR1 LNHDA, CDR2 SQIVND (reference sequence). Trimming removed 2 bases at V and 4 bases at J, with 13 bases between. The CDR3 loop spans 15 amino acids. The CDR3: CASSIRGTGADTQYF. Here the CDR3 DNA reads TGTGCCAGTAGTATACGGGGGACGGGGGCAGATACGCAGTATTTT.

V is TRBV7-9 and J is TRBJ2-1; 9 positions agree with TRBD2. CDR1 is SEHNR and CDR2 is FQNEAQ in the germline V gene (reference sequence). The CDR3 extends over 15 amino acids. The V and J ends lost 1 base and 8 bases, in that order; junction bases with no gene match: 6. The CDR3 spells CASSLVAGVEDEQFF. DNA for the CDR3: TGTGCCAGCAGCTTAGTAGCGGGAGTCGAGGATGAGCAGTTCTTC. The whole variable domain, filled in from reference TRBV7-9 and TRBJ2-1, reads DTGVSQNPRHKITKRGQNVTFRCDPISEHNRLYWYRQTLGQGPEFLTYFQNEAQLEKSRLLSDRFSAERPKGSFSTLEIQRTEQGDSAMYLCASSLVAGVEDEQFFGPGTRLTVL.